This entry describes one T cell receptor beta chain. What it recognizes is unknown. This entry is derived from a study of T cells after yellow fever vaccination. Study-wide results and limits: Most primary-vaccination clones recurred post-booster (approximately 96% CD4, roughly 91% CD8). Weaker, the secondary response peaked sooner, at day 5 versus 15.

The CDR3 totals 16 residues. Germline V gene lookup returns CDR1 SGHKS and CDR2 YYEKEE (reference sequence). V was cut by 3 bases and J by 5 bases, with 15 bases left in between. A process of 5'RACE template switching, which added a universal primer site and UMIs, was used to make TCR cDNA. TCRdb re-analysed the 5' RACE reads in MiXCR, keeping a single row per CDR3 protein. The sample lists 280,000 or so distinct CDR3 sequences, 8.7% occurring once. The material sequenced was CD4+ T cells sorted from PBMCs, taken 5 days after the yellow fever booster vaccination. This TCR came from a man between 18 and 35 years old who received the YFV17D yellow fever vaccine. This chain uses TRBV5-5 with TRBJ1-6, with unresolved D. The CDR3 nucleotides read TGTGCCAGCAGCTCCTTTCTGGCAGCCAATAATTCACCCCTCCACTTT. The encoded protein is CASSSFLAANNSPLHF.